Described below is a single T cell receptor (beta chain) sequence and its context. This entry belongs to a study of blood T cell repertoires in COVID-19. The wider study: Researchers got acute and convalescent COVID-19 samples from the United States, Italy and Spain.

The method was immunoSEQ multiplex PCR; TCRdb's version includes in-frame clones alone and lacks a portion of them. Here the sample spans 110,000 to 150,000 clones, roughly 89% being singletons. Germline V lookup: CDR1 MNHEY, CDR2 SVGAGI. V lost 6 bases, J lost 0 bases, and 6 bases lay in between. The CDR3 totals 13 residues. Sequences were obtained from peripheral blood. The TCR comes from a man aged 55 to 70 with active or convalescent COVID-19. The rearrangement uses TRBV6-5 and TRBJ1-5; possible D gene TRBD1, 5 bases. CDR3 sequence (DNA): TGTGCCAGCAGCCAGGGTAGCAATCAGCCCCAGCATTTT. It is translated as CASSQGSNQPQHF.